The rows below give T cell receptor beta chains drawn from one sample of a study of Ad26.COV2.S vaccination and SARS-CoV-2 variants. Some clones are missing from TCRdb's copy, which holds only in-frame ones; the method was immunoSEQ multiplex PCR. The table includes about 440,000 clones, 90% detected once. Sequencing was performed on peripheral blood, taken in a trial of Ad26.COV2.S vaccine versus placebo. The receptors come from a person aged 18-60 years who received the Ad26.COV2.S COVID-19 vaccine or a placebo. The CDR3 runs from the conserved cysteine through the conserved F or W. D genes are given only for firm matches. Rows give clone size only sometimes, using once, few, many, or a class for an expanded clone.

TRBV6-5,.,.,TRBJ2-3,CASSYSRGADTQYF,TGTGCCAGCAGTTACTCCAGGGGGGCAGATACGCAGTATTTT
TRBV28,TRBD1,few,TRBJ1-6,CASSLRDRAYNSPLHF,TGTGCCAGCAGTCTACGGGACAGGGCCTATAATTCACCCCTCCACTTT
TRBV19,.,.,TRBJ1-5,CASRLGRLAIRAQHF,TGTGCCAGTAGACTTGGACGTCTAGCAATTCGGGCCCAGCATTTT
TRBV2,TRBD2,.,TRBJ2-1,CASSEGSSGRYNEQFF,TGTGCCAGCAGTGAAGGGTCTAGCGGGAGGTACAATGAGCAGTTCTTC
TRBV5-1,TRBD1,.,TRBJ2-1,CASSSGQSSYNEQFF,TGCGCCAGCAGCTCGGGACAGAGCTCCTACAATGAGCAGTTCTTC
TRBV6-2/TRBV6-3,TRBD2,once,TRBJ2-7,CASSYPPGLHFYEQYF,TGTGCCAGCAGTTACCCGCCGGGACTACACTTCTACGAGCAGTACTTC
TRBV28,.,once,TRBJ1-6,CAGNRGLNSPLHF,TGTGCCGGCAACAGAGGCCTTAATTCACCCCTCCACTTT
TRBV7-9,.,.,TRBJ2-2,CASSLLGGGKGTGELFF,TGTGCCAGCAGCTTATTAGGAGGCGGGAAAGGTACCGGGGAGCTGTTTTTT
TRBV20-1,TRBD1,.,TRBJ1-1,CRDGTDEAFF,TGCAGAGACGGGACAGATGAAGCTTTCTTT
TRBV12-1,.,.,TRBJ2-2,CASSFDRGGGELFF,TGTGCCAGCAGCTTTGACAGGGGAGGCGGGGAGCTGTTTTTT
TRBV6-5,.,.,TRBJ1-1,CASSYGPVTEAFF,TGTGCCAGCAGTTACGGCCCCGTCACTGAAGCTTTCTTT
TRBV9,.,.,TRBJ2-1,CASSVDGLPPEEQFF,TGTGCCAGCAGCGTAGACGGACTCCCCCCGGAAGAGCAGTTCTTC
TRBV28,.,.,TRBJ1-5,CASTGYSNQPQHF,TGTGCCAGCACCGGTTATAGCAATCAGCCCCAGCATTTT
TRBV2,.,.,TRBJ2-6,CASQTGFLSGANVLTF,TGTGCCAGCCAAACAGGGTTCCTCTCTGGGGCCAACGTCCTGACTTTC
TRBV7-2,.,.,TRBJ1-5,CASSLGQPNQPQHF,TGTGCCAGCAGCTTAGGACAGCCTAATCAGCCCCAGCATTTT
TRBV4-2,TRBD2,.,TRBJ2-1,CASSQGLALYNEQFF,TGTGCCAGCAGCCAAGGACTAGCTCTCTACAATGAGCAGTTCTTC
TRBV7-3,TRBD2,.,TRBJ2-1,CASSPTSGSFGEQFF,TGTGCCAGCAGCCCTACTAGCGGGAGCTTCGGTGAGCAGTTCTTC
TRBV6-1,TRBD2,few,TRBJ2-3,CASSEGTSKKDTQYF,TGTGCCAGCAGTGAAGGGACTAGCAAAAAGGATACGCAGTATTTT
TRBV2,.,.,TRBJ2-1,CASSESPLRNEQFF,TGTGCCAGCAGTGAAAGCCCCCTCCGGAATGAGCAGTTCTTC
TRBV6-5,TRBD1,.,TRBJ1-4,CATSDRGLTNEKLFF,TGTGCCACCTCGGACAGGGGGCTCACCAATGAAAAACTGTTTTTT
TRBV19,.,.,TRBJ1-5,CASSTAGHTVSNQPQHF,TGTGCCAGTAGTACGGCCGGGCACACCGTTAGCAATCAGCCCCAGCATTTT
TRBV6-2/TRBV6-3,.,.,TRBJ1-2,CASSSQVGGYYGYTF,TGTGCCAGCAGTTCCCAGGTCGGGGGCTACTATGGCTACACCTTC
TRBV28,.,few,TRBJ2-3,CASSVNTATDTQYF,TGTGCCAGCAGTGTTAATACGGCCACAGATACGCAGTATTTT
TRBV5-1,TRBD1,.,TRBJ1-2,CASSLDRGLGGYTF,TGCGCCAGCAGCCTGGACAGGGGCCTAGGTGGCTACACCTTC
TRBV6-2/TRBV6-3,.,.,TRBJ1-2,CASSQHYGYTF,TGTGCCAGCAGCCAGCACTATGGCTACACCTTC
TRBV25-1,.,.,TRBJ2-7,CASSEVGPAGEQYF,TGTGCCAGCAGTGAGGTGGGCCCCGCCGGCGAGCAGTACTTC
TRBV5-1,.,few,TRBJ1-5,CASSLGETNQPQHF,TGCGCCAGCAGCTTGGGGGAGACCAATCAGCCCCAGCATTTT
TRBV15,TRBD2,.,TRBJ2-5,CATSRGKLAGGLPQETQYF,TGTGCCACCAGCAGAGGGAAACTAGCGGGAGGTCTCCCCCAAGAGACCCAGTACTTC
TRBV6-5,TRBD1,few,TRBJ1-5,CASRPGQELGPQHF,TGTGCCAGCAGACCGGGACAGGAGCTAGGGCCCCAGCATTTT
TRBV27,.,.,TRBJ1-5,CASSLGGNSNQPQHF,TGTGCCAGCAGTCTGGGGGGGAATAGCAATCAGCCCCAGCATTTT
TRBV4-2,TRBD2,.,TRBJ2-3,CASSGTSVSTDTQYF,TGTGCCAGCTCCGGGACTAGCGTAAGCACAGATACGCAGTATTTT
TRBV5-6,TRBD2,.,TRBJ2-5,CASSRGGHYQETQYF,TGTGCCAGCAGCCGGGGAGGGCACTACCAAGAGACCCAGTACTTC
TRBV7-3,TRBD2,once,TRBJ2-1,CASSSRLAGERNEQFF,TGTGCCAGCAGCTCGCGACTAGCGGGAGAACGGAATGAGCAGTTCTTC
TRBV19,TRBD2,.,TRBJ2-7,CASSTGLAGYEQYF,TGTGCCAGTAGTACAGGACTAGCGGGGTACGAGCAGTACTTC
TRBV28,.,.,TRBJ1-5,CASSFFRGRGQPQHF,TGTGCCAGCAGTTTCTTCAGGGGCCGGGGTCAGCCCCAGCATTTT
TRBV9,.,.,TRBJ1-2,CASSPEVRQDGYTF,TGTGCCAGCAGCCCAGAGGTCCGGCAGGATGGCTACACCTTC
TRBV19,.,.,TRBJ2-2,CASSLLAVRETGTGELFF,TGTGCCAGTAGTCTCCTCGCCGTTCGGGAGACGGGCACCGGGGAGCTGTTTTTT
TRBV21-1,.,.,TRBJ2-2,CASNPSGRKCAGELFF,TGTGCCAGCAATCCTAGCGGGAGAAAGTGTGCCGGGGAGCTGTTTTTT
TRBV19,.,.,TRBJ1-5,CASSIAVGISNQPQHF,TGTGCCAGTAGTATAGCGGTAGGTATTAGCAATCAGCCCCAGCATTTT
TRBV28,.,.,TRBJ1-5,CASSLTRDQPQHF,TGTGCCAGCAGTTTAACACGGGATCAGCCCCAGCATTTT
TRBV28,.,.,TRBJ2-2,CASSRTGDSGELFF,TGTGCCAGCAGTAGAACAGGGGACTCCGGGGAGCTGTTTTTT
TRBV4-1,.,.,TRBJ1-2,CASSQRGGYGYTF,TGCGCCAGCAGTCAGAGGGGTGGCTATGGCTACACCTTC
TRBV20-1,TRBD1,once,TRBJ2-2,CSANEGGGNTGELFF,TGCAGTGCTAATGAAGGGGGCGGGAACACCGGGGAGCTGTTTTTT
TRBV6-2/TRBV6-3,.,once,TRBJ2-7,CASSTINYEQYF,TGTGCCAGCAGCACCATCAATTACGAGCAGTACTTC
TRBV10-3,TRBD2,.,TRBJ2-7,CAIGFGTSGFDEQYF,TGTGCCATCGGTTTTGGGACTAGCGGGTTTGACGAGCAGTACTTC
TRBV5-4,TRBD2,once,TRBJ2-3,CASSLAAGGTTDTQYF,TGTGCCAGCAGCTTGGCGGCGGGAGGGACCACAGATACGCAGTATTTT
TRBV14,.,.,TRBJ1-2,CASSQGSLGNYGYTF,TGTGCCAGCAGCCAGGGTTCTTTGGGCAACTATGGCTACACCTTC
TRBV5-1,TRBD1,.,TRBJ1-5,CAPAGTVYSNQPQHF,TGCGCCCCGGCGGGGACAGTTTATAGCAATCAGCCCCAGCATTTT
TRBV12-2,.,few,TRBJ2-3,CASRLAGLAGGGQSTDTQYF,TGTGCAAGTCGCTTAGCTGGGCTAGCGGGAGGAGGCCAAAGCACAGATACGCAGTATTTT
TRBV6-2/TRBV6-3,.,.,TRBJ2-3,CASSYPRGGRGSDTQYF,TGTGCCAGCAGTTACCCCCGTGGTGGGAGGGGGTCAGATACGCAGTATTTT
TRBV28,TRBD1,.,TRBJ2-2,CASRRTGVNTGELFF,TGTGCCAGCAGGAGGACAGGGGTTAACACCGGGGAGCTGTTTTTT
TRBV9,.,.,TRBJ1-6,CASSVEGSYNSPLHF,TGTGCCAGCAGCGTAGAGGGCTCCTATAATTCACCCCTCCACTTT